Below, 10 T cell receptor beta chains from the same sample are listed, as sequenced in a study of shared clonotypes between healthy human individuals. Assay used: immunoSEQ multiplex PCR; TCRdb lists only in-frame clones, some missing. Of about 2 million clones in the sample, about 95% were seen once. As defined, naive CD8 cells were CD45RO-negative and positively selected for CCR7, with terminally differentiated effector memory CD45RA+ cells excluded. Source material: naive CD8+ T cells sorted from blood. The receptors stem from a man younger than 35 in good health.

The rearrangement uses TRBV19 and TRBJ2-7; TRBD2 aligns across 8 bases. Germline V gives CDR1 LNHDA, CDR2 SQIVND (reference sequence). The CDR3 spans 12 residues. V trimming: 5 bases; J trimming: 7 bases; junction bases outside the gene matches: 4. The DNA of the CDR3 is TGTGCCAGTAGTGATGGGACTAGTGAGCAGTACTTC. Translated: CASSDGTSEQYF.

V gene TRBV18 combines with J gene TRBJ2-7; 8 bases line up with TRBD2. CDR1 and CDR2 from the germline V gene are KGHSH and LQKENI. V shed 6 bases and J 4 bases; nucleotides not matched to a gene: 8. This CDR3 is 14 amino acids long. CDR3 sequence reads: CASSPPGLGYEQYF. DNA for the CDR3: TGTGCCAGCTCCCCCCCGGGACTAGGATACGAGCAGTACTTC. Full variable domain (missing parts from reference TRBV18 and TRBJ2-7): NAGVMQNPRHLVRRRGQEARLRCSPMKGHSHVYWYRQLPEEGLKFMVYLQKENIIDESGMPKERFSAEFPKEGPSILRIQQVVRGDSAAYFCASSPPGLGYEQYFGPGTRLTVT.

V is TRBV18 and J is TRBJ1-3; weak D call: TRBD1 (6 bases). From germline, CDR1 is KGHSH and CDR2 LQKENI. The length of the CDR3 is 14 residues. V lost 6 bases, J lost 1 base, and 10 bases lay in between. The CDR3 DNA is TGTGCCAGCTCCACAGGGTTATCTGGAAACACCATATATTTT. Translated: CASSTGLSGNTIYF.

The table lists this clone with a count of one. Distinct nucleotide sequences in the sample also encode this CDR3. This sequence joins TRBV5-6 and TRBJ1-1, with D tentatively TRBD1 (5 bases). Germline V gene sequence: CDR1 SGHDT, CDR2 YYEEEE. The CDR3 runs to 13 residues. V was cut by 4 bases and J by 0 bases, with 7 bases left in between. The CDR3 spells CASSRGMNTEAFF. CDR3 in DNA: TGTGCCAGCAGCCGGGGGATGAACACTGAAGCTTTCTTT.

V and J are TRBV27 and TRBJ2-7, with D unresolved. CDR3 length: 15 residues. In germline, CDR1 is MNHEY, CDR2 SMNVEV (reference sequence). V was shortened by 2 bases and J by 4 bases, with 15 bases between the two germline ends. CDR3 sequence: CASSLVAGWAYEQYF. CDR3 nucleotides: TGTGCCAGCAGTTTAGTGGCAGGTTGGGCTTACGAGCAGTACTTC.

This chain links TRBV28 with TRBJ2-2; D remains unclear. This CDR3 has 15 residues. The ends were cut back, 2 bases at V and 2 bases at J, with 9 bases in the middle. Germline V gene data show CDR1 as MDHEN and CDR2 as SYDVKM. CDR3 region: CASSLVQDNTGELFF. Here the CDR3 DNA reads TGTGCCAGCAGTTTAGTTCAGGACAACACCGGGGAGCTGTTTTTT.

This clone appeared once. The chain couples TRBV5-6 to TRBJ1-1; TRBD1 might be the D (6 bases). The CDR3 consists of 13 residues. Germline lookup yields CDR1 SGHDT and CDR2 YYEEEE. The V end lost 4 bases, the J end lost 11 bases, and 18 bases lay between the germline ends. DNA of the CDR3: TGTGCCAGCAGCGAAAACCCAACAGGGCCCGCTTTCTTT. This encodes CASSENPTGPAFF.

This clone was recorded once. The V and J genes are TRBV5-6 and TRBJ2-7; D assignment may be TRBD1 or TRBD2 (6 bases each). The CDR3 has 13 residues. CDR1 and CDR2 (germline): SGHDT, YYEEEE. V lost 0 bases and J 9 bases, leaving 13 bases between the germline ends. This chain's CDR3 is CASSLGDTAGQYF. DNA of the CDR3: TGTGCCAGCAGCTTGGGGGACACAGCGGGGCAGTACTTC.

This chain links TRBV9 with TRBJ1-2, with D perhaps matching TRBD1 (5 bases). CDR1 is SGDLS, CDR2 YYNGEE, per germline. Deletions cut 0 bases from V and 6 bases from J, with 21 bases between. The CDR3 has 17 residues. The CDR3 DNA reads TGTGCCAGCAGCGTAGCTGAGGATGGGGACTCGACAAATGGCTACACCTTC. As protein: CASSVAEDGDSTNGYTF.

The rearrangement links TRBV6-1 to TRBJ2-7; TRBD2 is a possible D gene (5 bases). The germline V gene has CDR1 MNHNS and CDR2 SASEGT. This CDR3 spans 12 amino acids. Trimming stripped 8 bases from V and 0 bases from J, with 8 bases between. The CDR3 region has the DNA TGTGCCAGCTCTGGACTCTCCTACGAGCAGTACTTC. This translates into CASSGLSYEQYF.